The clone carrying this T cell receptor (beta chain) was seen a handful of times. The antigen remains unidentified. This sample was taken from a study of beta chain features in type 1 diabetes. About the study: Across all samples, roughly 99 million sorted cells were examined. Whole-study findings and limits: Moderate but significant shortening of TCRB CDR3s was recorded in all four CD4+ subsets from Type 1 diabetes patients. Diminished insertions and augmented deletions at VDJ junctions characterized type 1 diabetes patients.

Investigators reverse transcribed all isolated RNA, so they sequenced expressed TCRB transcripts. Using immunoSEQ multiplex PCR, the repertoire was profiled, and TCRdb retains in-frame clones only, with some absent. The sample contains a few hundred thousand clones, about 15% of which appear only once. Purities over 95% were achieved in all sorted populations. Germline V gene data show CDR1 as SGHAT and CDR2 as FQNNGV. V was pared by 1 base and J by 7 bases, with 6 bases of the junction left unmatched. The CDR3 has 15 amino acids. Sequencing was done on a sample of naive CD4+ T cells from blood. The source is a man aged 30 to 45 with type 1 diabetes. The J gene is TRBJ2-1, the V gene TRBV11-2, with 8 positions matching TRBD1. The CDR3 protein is CASSLGQGMGNEQFF. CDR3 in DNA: TGTGCCAGCAGCTTAGGACAGGGGATGGGGAATGAGCAGTTCTTC.